The next 31 T cell receptor beta chains were all read from a single sample in a study of T-cell reconstitution after alpha-beta-depleted transplantation in children. Library preparation (for TCRbeta) was performed with unique molecular identifiers. Each CDR3 protein gets one entry after TCRdb re-called the PCR reads with MiXCR. The sample includes over 90,000 distinct CDR3 sequences, around 7.8% of them seen just once. Sequenced material: PBMCs, taken before TCRalphabeta/CD19-depleted stem cell transplant. The receptors here all came from a boy under 10 years old with acute lymphoblastic leukemia, due to receive a stem cell transplant.

At least ten counts were recorded for this clonotype. The chain carries TRBV18 and TRBJ2-1, with 7 bases lining up with TRBD1. J was trimmed by 7 bases and V by 3 bases; bases with no gene match: 9. CDR3 length: 15 amino acids. CDR1 KGHSH and CDR2 LQKENI come from the germline V gene. The CDR3 DNA is TGTGCCAGCTCACCTCAGGGACAGCAAGAGAATGAGCAGTTCTTC. Translation gives CASSPQGQQENEQFF.

The chain joins TRBV5-6 to TRBJ2-7, with 11 bases matching TRBD2. The CDR3 has 15 amino acids. V shed 3 bases and J 2 bases; nucleotides not matched to a gene: 4. Per germline, CDR1 SGHDT and CDR2 YYEEEE. The CDR3, as DNA: TGTGCCAGCAGCTCGGTGGGACTAGCGGCCTACGAGCAGTACTTC. This gives the protein CASSSVGLAAYEQYF.

This clonotype was found a few times. V gene TRBV29-1 combines with J gene TRBJ1-3; D unclear. CDR3 size: 11 residues. Germline CDR1 SQVTM, CDR2 ANQGSEA. Trimming removed 7 bases from V and 4 bases from J, with 8 bases in between. CDR3 sequence: CSGRVGNTIYF. CDR3 bases: TGCAGCGGCCGAGTGGGAAACACCATATATTTT.

This sequence joins TRBV27 and TRBJ2-7; D uncertain. Per germline, CDR1 MNHEY and CDR2 SMNVEV (reference sequence). The CDR3 is 14 amino acids. Trimming left V 0 bases short and J 1 base short, with 7 bases between. The DNA for the CDR3 is TGTGCCAGCAGTTTATCTAAGCAGTCCTACGAGCAGTACTTC. Its translation is CASSLSKQSYEQYF.

This clonotype was counted between two and nine times. The chain links TRBV24-1 to TRBJ2-2, with D unresolved. Trimming took 3 bases from V and 5 from J, leaving 6 bases between them. The CDR3 length is 13 residues. Germline values: CDR1 KGHDR, CDR2 SFDVKD. CDR3 DNA: TGTGCCACCAGTGATGAGGCAACCGGGGAGCTGTTTTTT. This translates into CATSDEATGELFF.

This clonotype was picked up many times. V and J are TRBV6-1 and TRBJ2-3; TRBD2 matches 8 bases. The V and J ends lost 4 bases and 1 base, in that order; junction bases with no gene match: 4. The CDR3 loop spans 15 amino acids. Germline CDR1 MNHNS, CDR2 SASEGT. The CDR3 sequence: CASSVDSGGTDTQYF. In DNA, the CDR3 is TGTGCCAGCAGTGTAGATAGCGGGGGCACAGATACGCAGTATTTT.

This clonotype has just a few counts. This rearrangement joins TRBV6-1 to TRBJ2-1; 9 bases match TRBD2. CDR1 is MNHNS, CDR2 SASEGT, per germline. J was trimmed by 2 bases and V by 6 bases; bases with no gene match: 5. CDR3 length: 15 residues. In DNA form, the CDR3 reads TGTGCCAGCAGCCAGACTAGCGGAACCTACAATGAGCAGTTCTTC. Protein product: CASSQTSGTYNEQFF.

In its sample, this clonotype was seen many times. The CDR3 sequence: CASSQGGSYQETQYF. The CDR3 DNA follows: TGTGCCAGCAGCCAAGGGGGGTCGTACCAAGAGACCCAGTACTTC. This rearrangement joins TRBV4-2 to TRBJ2-5; either TRBD1 or TRBD2 may fit D (5 bases each). Germline CDR1 reads LGHNA; CDR2 reads YNFKEQ. Trimming took off 1 base at V and 0 bases at J, with 9 bases between the two ends. This CDR3 contains 15 residues.

This clonotype was counted a few times. CDR3 residues: CASSQSRSYNSPLHF. The CDR3 bases are TGTGCCAGCAGCCAGTCCCGCTCCTATAATTCACCCCTCCACTTT. The rearrangement links TRBV27 to TRBJ1-6; D gene uncertain. V was shortened by 6 bases and J by 0 bases, with 9 bases between the two germline ends. Germline V gene sequence: CDR1 MNHEY, CDR2 SMNVEV (reference sequence). The CDR3 totals 15 residues.

There are many counts of this clonotype. The chain couples TRBV12-3 or TRBV12-4 to TRBJ2-7; D is ambiguous. The CDR3 length is 12 residues. V lost 4 bases and J 4 bases, leaving 8 bases between the germline ends. CDR3 region: CASSSPIYEQYF. CDR3 nucleotides: TGTGCCAGCAGTTCCCCCATTTACGAGCAGTACTTC.

The table lists this clonotype with many counts. J is TRBJ1-5 and V is TRBV20-1; a possible D gene is TRBD1 (5 bases). V was trimmed by 6 bases and J by 7 bases, leaving 19 bases between them. The CDR3 is 14 residues long. Per germline, CDR1 DFQATT and CDR2 SNEGSKA (reference sequence). DNA for the CDR3: TGCAGTGCCCTGCGGGGGAGGGATGGGCAGCCCCAGCATTTT. Its translation is CSALRGRDGQPQHF.

This clonotype occurred many times. The chain links TRBV29-1 to TRBJ2-1, with 10 bases fitting TRBD1. The CDR3 contains 14 residues. Germline V gene data show CDR1 as SQVTM and CDR2 as ANQGSEA. The trim removed 4 bases at V and 9 bases at J, leaving 9 bases unmatched. The CDR3: CSVGPTGGVGEQFF. In DNA, the CDR3 is TGCAGCGTTGGGCCGACAGGGGGCGTCGGTGAGCAGTTCTTC.

This clonotype was detected only a few times. The rearrangement joins TRBV3-1 to TRBJ1-2; D is unresolved. Trimming cost V 4 bases and J 6 bases, with 21 bases left between them. Germline V gene sequence: CDR1 LGHDT, CDR2 YNNKEL (reference sequence). The CDR3 is 16 amino acids. The CDR3 protein is CASSPSPAKGGDGYTF. CDR3 DNA: TGTGCCAGCAGCCCCAGCCCAGCGAAAGGCGGGGATGGCTACACCTTC.

This chain uses TRBV6-4 with TRBJ2-3, with 8 bases aligning to TRBD2. With V trimmed by 4 bases and J by 0 bases, 3 bases remained unmatched. This CDR3 is built from 15 residues. Germline lookup yields CDR1 MRHNA and CDR2 SNTAGT. As DNA, the CDR3 is TGTGCCAGCAGTGCGGGGGGGGCGAGCACAGATACGCAGTATTTT. Its protein product is CASSAGGASTDTQYF.

The V and J genes are TRBV12-3 or TRBV12-4 and TRBJ1-5; 9 bases align to TRBD1. Germline trimming cut 8 bases from V and 9 bases from J; bases unmatched to any gene: 11. The CDR3 covers 14 residues. CDR3 loop: CASLRGTGITPQHF. The CDR3 DNA is TGTGCCAGCCTCCGAGGGACAGGGATAACGCCCCAGCATTTT.

This clonotype was recorded at least ten times. V usage is TRBV15 and J usage is TRBJ2-3; no reliable D call. This CDR3 has 12 residues. V was shortened by 0 bases and J by 6 bases, with 4 bases between the two germline ends. Germline V lookup: CDR1 LNHNV, CDR2 YYDKDF (reference sequence). CDR3 loop: CATSRDIDTQYF. Written as DNA, the CDR3 is TGTGCCACCAGCAGAGATATTGATACGCAGTATTTT.

This clonotype showed up many times. This chain links TRBV28 with TRBJ2-7; D not resolved. V dropped 5 bases and J dropped 4 bases, with 12 bases sitting between them. Germline CDR1 reads MDHEN; CDR2 reads SYDVKM. The CDR3 sequence is 13 residues long. CDR3 in amino acids: CASSPVARYEQYF. The CDR3 bases are TGTGCCAGCAGTCCCGTGGCTAGATACGAGCAGTACTTC.

This clonotype came up many times. The chain recombines TRBV3-1 with TRBJ1-2; TRBD1 might be the D (5 bases). CDR1 and CDR2 (germline): LGHDT, YNNKEL (reference sequence). Trimming left V 5 bases short and J 8 bases short, with 9 bases between. The CDR3 runs 11 residues. The DNA of the CDR3 is TGTGCCAGCAGCGCCAGGGCGGGCTACACCTTC. It translates to CASSARAGYTF.

This clonotype was observed many times. The CDR3 reads CSARGRELMNTEAFF. For the CDR3, the DNA is TGCAGTGCTAGAGGCCGGGAACTAATGAACACTGAAGCTTTCTTT. This rearrangement joins TRBV20-1 to TRBJ1-1; the D is unclear. This CDR3 region has 15 residues. Trimming removed 1 base from V and 0 bases from J, with 12 bases in between. Germline loops: CDR1 DFQATT, CDR2 SNEGSKA (reference sequence).

This clonotype came up many times. This chain joins TRBV5-1 and TRBJ2-2; 10 nucleotides align to TRBD1. CDR1 and CDR2 (germline): SGHRS, YFSETQ. CDR3 length: 15 amino acids. Losses at the gene ends were 4 bases for V and 7 bases for J; bases not matched to a gene: 7. CDR3 protein: CASSPRQGANGELFF. In DNA, the CDR3 is TGCGCCAGCAGCCCAAGACAGGGGGCCAACGGGGAGCTGTTTTTT.

This clonotype was seen at least ten times. The chain is built from TRBV7-2 and TRBJ2-1; TRBD2 is a possible D gene (5 bases). Germline CDR1 is SGHTA and CDR2 is FQGNSA. There are 12 residues in the CDR3. Trimming removed 4 bases at V and 6 bases at J, with 7 bases between. CDR3 amino acids: CASSSGSNEQFF. The DNA of the CDR3 is TGTGCCAGCAGCTCGGGAAGCAATGAGCAGTTCTTC.

This clonotype was recorded many times. The gene calls are TRBV6-1 and TRBJ1-3, with a tentative D call TRBD1 (5 bases). The CDR3 spans 16 residues. In germline, CDR1 is MNHNS, CDR2 SASEGT. Trimming took off 5 bases at V and 2 bases at J, with 16 bases between the two ends. The CDR3: CASSSAGLPAGNTIYF. Here the CDR3 DNA reads TGTGCCAGCAGTAGCGCAGGGCTCCCAGCTGGAAACACCATATATTTT.

This clonotype appeared many times. This chain joins TRBV12-3 or TRBV12-4 and TRBJ2-2, with 9 bases aligning to TRBD1. V shed 7 bases and J 6 bases; nucleotides not matched to a gene: 9. The CDR3 is 15 residues long. DNA of the CDR3: TGTGCCAGCAAGTGGACAGGGGATCGTTCCGGGGAGCTGTTTTTT. It yields the protein CASKWTGDRSGELFF.

This clonotype appeared many times. The J gene is TRBJ1-1, the V gene TRBV20-1, with D hard to call. Germline values: CDR1 DFQATT, CDR2 SNEGSKA (reference sequence). V lost 5 bases, J lost 2 bases, and 6 bases lay in between. The CDR3 is 11 residues long. CDR3 sequence: CSAVENTEAFF. The CDR3 DNA follows: TGCAGTGCTGTGGAAAACACTGAAGCTTTCTTT.

In its sample, this clonotype was seen many times. The V call is TRBV20-1, the J call TRBJ1-1; TRBD1 agrees at 9 bases. The CDR3 totals 17 residues. V shed 5 bases and J 5 bases; nucleotides not matched to a gene: 18. Germline V lookup: CDR1 DFQATT, CDR2 SNEGSKA (reference sequence). CDR3 in DNA: TGCAGTGCTTACCCTCTAACAGGGGGCTTAGGTCGGACTGAAGCTTTCTTT. Translated, it gives CSAYPLTGGLGRTEAFF.

The V gene is TRBV20-1, the J gene TRBJ1-6; D gene uncertain. With 2 bases removed from V and 0 bases from J, the gap between germline ends came to 8 bases. Germline V gene sequence: CDR1 DFQATT, CDR2 SNEGSKA (reference sequence). The CDR3 has 15 residues. The CDR3 protein is CSARSGSSYNSPLHF. CDR3 DNA: TGCAGTGCTAGATCGGGGAGCTCCTATAATTCACCCCTCCACTTT.

This clonotype was observed many times. The J gene is TRBJ2-5, the V gene TRBV7-2, with 8 bases identical to TRBD2. J lost 2 bases, V lost 2 bases, and 4 bases had no gene match. CDR3 length: 15 amino acids. Germline lookup yields CDR1 SGHTA and CDR2 FQGNSA. Here the CDR3 reads CASSLLRGAQETQYF. In DNA, the CDR3 is TGTGCCAGCAGCTTATTGCGGGGGGCACAAGAGACCCAGTACTTC.

This clonotype showed up just a few times. The chain links TRBV24-1 to TRBJ2-2; 7 nucleotides agree with TRBD1. The CDR3 has 11 residues. Germline V gene data show CDR1 as KGHDR and CDR2 as SFDVKD. J was trimmed by 6 bases and V by 11 bases; bases with no gene match: 2. The CDR3 DNA sequence: TGTGCCATCCAGGGGGCCGGGGAGCTGTTTTTT. Its protein is CAIQGAGELFF.

This clonotype came up many times. The chain uses TRBV5-5 and TRBJ2-2, with D possibly TRBD1 on 5 matching bases. The CDR3 runs 14 residues. The germline V and J ends were trimmed by 1 base and 7 bases, with 11 bases remaining between them. CDR1 is SGHKS and CDR2 is YYEKEE in the germline V gene (reference sequence). CDR3 sequence (DNA): TGTGCCAGCAGCTTGAGACAGTCATACGGGGAGCTGTTTTTT. It is translated as CASSLRQSYGELFF.

The J gene is TRBJ1-6, the V gene TRBV18, with a possible D match to TRBD1 (6 bases). V was trimmed by 5 bases and J by 6 bases, leaving 20 bases between them. In germline, CDR1 is KGHSH, CDR2 LQKENI. The CDR3 spans 17 residues. The CDR3 sequence is CASSSDRSGWGNSPLHF. The DNA of the CDR3 is TGTGCCAGCTCATCCGACAGGAGCGGGTGGGGTAATTCACCCCTCCACTTT.

The chain combines TRBV5-6 with TRBJ2-1; TRBD2 matches 8 bases. The CDR3 totals 17 residues. Trimming removed 4 bases from V and 0 bases from J; junction bases left unmatched: 9. From germline, CDR1 is SGHDT and CDR2 YYEEEE. CDR3 loop: CASSPPPGTSSYNEQFF. Here the CDR3 DNA reads TGTGCCAGCAGCCCACCACCTGGGACTAGCTCCTACAATGAGCAGTTCTTC.